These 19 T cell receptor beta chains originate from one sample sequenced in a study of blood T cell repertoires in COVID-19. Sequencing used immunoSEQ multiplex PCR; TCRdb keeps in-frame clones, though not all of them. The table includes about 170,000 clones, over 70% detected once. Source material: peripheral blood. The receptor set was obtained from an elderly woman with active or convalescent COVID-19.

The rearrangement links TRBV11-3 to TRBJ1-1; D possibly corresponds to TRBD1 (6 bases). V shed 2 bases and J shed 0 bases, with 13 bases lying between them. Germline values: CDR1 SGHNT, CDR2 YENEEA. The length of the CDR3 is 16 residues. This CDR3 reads CASSLTGGRVNTEAFF. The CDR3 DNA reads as TGTGCCAGCAGCTTAACCGGGGGGCGAGTGAACACTGAAGCTTTCTTT.

The CDR3 region is CASSLGEVANEQFF. In DNA form, the CDR3 reads TGCGCCAGCAGCCTAGGGGAGGTCGCCAATGAGCAGTTCTTC. J is TRBJ2-1 and V is TRBV5-1; possible D gene TRBD2, 6 bases. With 4 bases removed from V and 6 bases from J, the gap between germline ends came to 14 bases. The CDR3 length is 14 residues. Germline CDR1 SGHRS, CDR2 YFSETQ.

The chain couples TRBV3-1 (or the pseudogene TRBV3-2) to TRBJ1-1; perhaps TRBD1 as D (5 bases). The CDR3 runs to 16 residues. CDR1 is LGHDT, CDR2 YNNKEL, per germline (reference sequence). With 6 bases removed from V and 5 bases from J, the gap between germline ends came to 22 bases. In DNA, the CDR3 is TGTGCCAGCAGTGCCAAAACGGGCAGGGCAAGGACTGAAGCTTTCTTT. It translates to CASSAKTGRARTEAFF.

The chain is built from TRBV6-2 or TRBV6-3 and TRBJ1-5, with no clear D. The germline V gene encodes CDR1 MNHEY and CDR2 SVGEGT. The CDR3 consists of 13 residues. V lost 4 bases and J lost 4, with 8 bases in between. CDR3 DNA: TGTGCCAGCAGTTTCCTCCCGAATCAGCCCCAGCATTTT. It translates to CASSFLPNQPQHF.

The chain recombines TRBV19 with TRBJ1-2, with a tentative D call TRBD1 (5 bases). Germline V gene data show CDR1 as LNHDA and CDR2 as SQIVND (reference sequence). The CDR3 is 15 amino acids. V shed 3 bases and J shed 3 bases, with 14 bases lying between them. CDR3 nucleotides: TGTGCCAGTAGTATGTATGCCAGGGTGGACTATGGCTACACCTTC. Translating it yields CASSMYARVDYGYTF.

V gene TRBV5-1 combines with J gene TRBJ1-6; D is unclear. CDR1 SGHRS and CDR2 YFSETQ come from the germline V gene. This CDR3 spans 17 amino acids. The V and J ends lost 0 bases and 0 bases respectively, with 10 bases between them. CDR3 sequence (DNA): TGCGCCAGCAGCTTGGACGGGAGTAGCTCCTATAATTCACCCCTCCACTTT. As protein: CASSLDGSSSYNSPLHF.

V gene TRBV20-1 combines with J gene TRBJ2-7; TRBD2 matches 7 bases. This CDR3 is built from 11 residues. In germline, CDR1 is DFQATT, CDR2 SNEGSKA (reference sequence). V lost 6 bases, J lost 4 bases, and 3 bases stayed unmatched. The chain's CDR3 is CSAGGDYEQYF. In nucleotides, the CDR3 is TGCAGTGCGGGGGGGGATTACGAGCAGTACTTC.

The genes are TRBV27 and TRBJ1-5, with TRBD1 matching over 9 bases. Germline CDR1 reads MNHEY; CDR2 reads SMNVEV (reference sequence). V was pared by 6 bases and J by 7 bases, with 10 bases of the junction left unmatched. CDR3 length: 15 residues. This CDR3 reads CASSPDRGLGQPQHF. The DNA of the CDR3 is TGTGCCAGCAGCCCGGACAGGGGTCTTGGACAGCCCCAGCATTTT.

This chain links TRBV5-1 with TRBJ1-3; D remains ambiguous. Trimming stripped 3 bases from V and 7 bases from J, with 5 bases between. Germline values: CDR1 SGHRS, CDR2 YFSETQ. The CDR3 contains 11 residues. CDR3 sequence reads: CASSSGNTIYF. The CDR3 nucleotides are TGCGCCAGCAGCTCGGGGAACACCATATATTTT.

CDR3 sequence reads: CASSRGTTGSYEQYF. The CDR3 bases are TGCGCCAGCAGCCGGGGGACAACTGGCTCCTACGAGCAGTACTTC. V usage is TRBV4-3 and J usage is TRBJ2-7, with D perhaps matching TRBD1 (6 bases). Between the trimmed V and J ends, which lost 4 bases and 0 bases, there was a span of 13 bases. The length of the CDR3 is 15 residues. Germline V lookup: CDR1 LGHNA, CDR2 YSLEER.

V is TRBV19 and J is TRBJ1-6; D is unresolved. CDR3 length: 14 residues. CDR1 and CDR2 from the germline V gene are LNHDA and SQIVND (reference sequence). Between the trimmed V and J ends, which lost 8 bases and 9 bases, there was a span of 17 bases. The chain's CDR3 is CASGARETSSPLHF. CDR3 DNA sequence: TGTGCCAGTGGCGCCCGGGAGACGAGTTCACCCCTCCACTTT. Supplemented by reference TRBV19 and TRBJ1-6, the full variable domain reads DGGITQSPKYLFRKEGQNVTLSCEQNLNHDAMYWYRQDPGQGLRLIYYSQIVNDFQKGDIAEGYSVSREKKESFPLTVTSAQKNPTAFYLCASGARETSSPLHFGNGTRLTVT.

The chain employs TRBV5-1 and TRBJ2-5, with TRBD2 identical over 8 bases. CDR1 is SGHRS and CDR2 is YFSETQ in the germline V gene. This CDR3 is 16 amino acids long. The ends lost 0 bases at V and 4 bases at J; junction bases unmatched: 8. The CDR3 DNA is TGCGCCAGCAGCTTGGCCGGAGCGGGGGTAGGAGAGACCCAGTACTTC. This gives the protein CASSLAGAGVGETQYF.

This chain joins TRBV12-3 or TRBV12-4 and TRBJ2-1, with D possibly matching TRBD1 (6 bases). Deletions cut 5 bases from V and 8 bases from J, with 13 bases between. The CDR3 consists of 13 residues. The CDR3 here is CASSRPQGHEQFF. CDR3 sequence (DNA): TGTGCCAGCAGTCGGCCACAGGGCCATGAGCAGTTCTTC.

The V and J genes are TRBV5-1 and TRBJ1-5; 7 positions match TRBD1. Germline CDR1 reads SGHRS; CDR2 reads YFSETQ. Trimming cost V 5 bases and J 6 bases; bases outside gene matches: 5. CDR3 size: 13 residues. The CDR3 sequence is CASRIGDSQPQHF. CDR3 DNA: TGCGCCAGCAGAATCGGGGACAGTCAGCCCCAGCATTTT. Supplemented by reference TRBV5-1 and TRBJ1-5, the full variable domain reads KAGVTQTPRYLIKTRGQQVTLSCSPISGHRSVSWYQQTPGQGLQFLFEYFSETQRNKGNFPGRFSGRQFSNSRSEMNVSTLELGDSALYLCASRIGDSQPQHFGDGTRLSIL.

CDR3 sequence reads: CASSRTENTEAFF. The CDR3 region has the DNA TGTGCCAGCAGTCGGACTGAGAACACTGAAGCTTTCTTT. This rearrangement joins TRBV3-1 (or the pseudogene TRBV3-2) to TRBJ1-1; D remains ambiguous. The ends were cut back, 6 bases at V and 1 base at J, with 9 bases in the middle. Looked up from germline, CDR1 is LGHDT and CDR2 is YNNKEL (reference sequence). The CDR3 is made up of 13 amino acids.

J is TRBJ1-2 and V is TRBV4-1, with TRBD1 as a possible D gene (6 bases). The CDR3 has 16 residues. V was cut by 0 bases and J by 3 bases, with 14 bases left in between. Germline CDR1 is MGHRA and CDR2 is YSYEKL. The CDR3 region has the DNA TGCGCCAGCAGCCAAGATTGGGGGCGGATAGACTATGGCTACACCTTC. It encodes CASSQDWGRIDYGYTF.

The CDR3 nucleotides read TGTGCCATCAGTGAGTCGGCCTCGGGCGGGCAGGGACAAAACTATGGCTACACCTTC. This encodes CAISESASGGQGQNYGYTF. The chain has TRBV10-3 and TRBJ1-2, with TRBD1 as a possible D gene (6 bases). CDR3 size: 19 residues. Germline assignment: CDR1 ENHRY and CDR2 SYGVKD. V lost 0 bases to trimming and J lost 2 bases, with 22 bases between them.

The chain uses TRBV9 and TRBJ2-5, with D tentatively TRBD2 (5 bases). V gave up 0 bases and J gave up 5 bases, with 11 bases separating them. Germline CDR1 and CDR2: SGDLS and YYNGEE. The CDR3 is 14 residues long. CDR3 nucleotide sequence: TGTGCCAGCAGCGTAGGGAACCGAGGGGAGACCCAGTACTTC. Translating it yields CASSVGNRGETQYF.

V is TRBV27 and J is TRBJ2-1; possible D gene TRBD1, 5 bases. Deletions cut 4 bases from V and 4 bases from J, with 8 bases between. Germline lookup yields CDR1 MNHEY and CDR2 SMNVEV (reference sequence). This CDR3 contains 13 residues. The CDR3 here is CASSWRQYNEQFF. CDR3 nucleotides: TGTGCCAGCAGTTGGAGACAGTACAATGAGCAGTTCTTC.